Below, 28 T cell receptor beta chains from the same sample are listed, as sequenced in a study of blood T cell repertoires in COVID-19. The data were produced by immunoSEQ multiplex PCR, yet TCRdb's version contains in-frame clones alone and is incomplete. The sample yields around 140,000 clones, approximately 88% seen once. Sequenced input: peripheral blood. These receptors all come from a woman in her 50s with acute or convalescent COVID-19.

The rearrangement uses TRBV9 and TRBJ2-3, with D perhaps matching TRBD1 (6 bases). This CDR3 is 16 amino acids long. The germline CDR1 and CDR2 sequences are SGDLS and YYNGEE. V was cut by 3 bases and J by 2 bases, with 16 bases left in between. The chain's CDR3 is CASSAWSGDTTDTQYF. Here the CDR3 DNA reads TGTGCCAGCAGCGCTTGGTCAGGGGATACCACAGATACGCAGTATTTT.

This chain links TRBV6-5 with TRBJ2-7; TRBD1 matches at 8 bases. Germline CDR1 is MNHEY and CDR2 is SVGAGI. Unmatched junction bases numbered 4, after V lost 4 bases and J lost 2 bases. The CDR3 loop spans 14 amino acids. The CDR3 region has the DNA TGTGCCAGCAGTTTGGACAGGGTGGCCTACGAGCAGTACTTC. Amino acid sequence: CASSLDRVAYEQYF.

The chain uses TRBV6-5 and TRBJ1-6; tentatively, D is TRBD1 (5 bases). The CDR3 is 14 residues long. Germline V gene data show CDR1 as MNHEY and CDR2 as SVGAGI. V was clipped by 7 bases and J by 7 bases, with 14 bases between them. The CDR3 coding sequence is TGTGCCAGCAAACAGGATCCGAGCAATTCACCCCTCCACTTT. It codes for CASKQDPSNSPLHF.

CDR3 amino acids: CASSLVRRNTEAFF. The CDR3 DNA follows: TGTGCCAGCAGCCTTGTGCGTAGGAACACTGAAGCTTTCTTT. The V call is TRBV13, the J call TRBJ1-1; D is uncertain. V was pared by 5 bases and J by 1 base, with 11 bases between. The V gene's germline CDR1 is PRHDT and CDR2 FYEKMQ (reference sequence). CDR3 size: 14 residues.

The V gene is TRBV18, the J gene TRBJ1-6; TRBD1 matches at 8 bases. CDR1 and CDR2 from the germline V gene are KGHSH and LQKENI. The junction had 5 bases not matched to a gene; V was cut back by 3 bases and J by 10 bases. This CDR3 is built from 14 residues. Here the CDR3 reads CASSPLDRDSPLHF. The CDR3 nucleotides are TGTGCCAGCTCACCGTTGGACAGGGACTCACCCCTCCACTTT.

The gene calls are TRBV19 and TRBJ2-4; 8 bases match TRBD1. The trim removed 9 bases at V and 3 bases at J, leaving 10 bases unmatched. Germline assignment: CDR1 LNHDA and CDR2 SQIVND (reference sequence). This CDR3 has 15 residues. This chain's CDR3 is CASSTGDFGKNIQYF. CDR3 sequence (DNA): TGTGCCAGCTCGACAGGGGACTTCGGCAAAAACATTCAGTACTTC.

The rearrangement joins TRBV28 to TRBJ1-1; the match to TRBD1 covers 8 bases. Per the germline V gene, CDR1 is MDHEN and CDR2 is SYDVKM. The V and J ends lost 5 bases and 6 bases, in that order; junction bases with no gene match: 14. The CDR3 consists of 16 residues. The CDR3: CASSPTGDDFRAEAFF. The DNA of the CDR3 is TGTGCCAGCAGTCCGACAGGGGACGATTTTAGGGCTGAAGCTTTCTTT. Using reference TRBV28 and TRBJ1-1 for the parts outside the CDR3, the full variable domain is DVKVTQSSRYLVKRTGEKVFLECVQDMDHENMFWYRQDPGLGLRLIYFSYDVKMKEKGDIPEGYSVSREKKERFSLILESASTNQTSMYLCASSPTGDDFRAEAFFGQGTRLTVV.

The chain links TRBV10-3 to TRBJ2-1, with D maybe TRBD2 (6 bases). The CDR3 extends over 16 amino acids. Trimming removed 3 bases from V and 10 bases from J, with 22 bases in between. Germline assignment: CDR1 ENHRY and CDR2 SYGVKD. In DNA, the CDR3 is TGTGCCATCAGTGACTCCAGCGGGTCCTCATATTCGGAGCAGTTCTTC. This sequence encodes CAISDSSGSSYSEQFF.

The chain uses TRBV4-1 and TRBJ2-2; 9 bases line up with TRBD1. Germline values: CDR1 MGHRA, CDR2 YSYEKL. Unmatched junction bases numbered 5, after V lost 0 bases and J lost 6 bases. The length of the CDR3 is 16 residues. CDR3 DNA: TGCGCCAGCAGCCAAGATGGAACAGGGGGCTCCGGGGAGCTGTTTTTT. Translated: CASSQDGTGGSGELFF.

The sample holds one count of this clone. This rearrangement joins TRBV5-8 to TRBJ1-1, with a tentative D call TRBD1 (5 bases). V was shortened by 4 bases and J by 0 bases, with 16 bases between the two germline ends. This CDR3 is 16 amino acids long. Germline assignment: CDR1 SGHTS and CDR2 YDEGEE. CDR3 in amino acids: CASSPAPGLLNTEAFF. CDR3 sequence (DNA): TGTGCCAGCAGCCCAGCCCCAGGGCTCCTGAACACTGAAGCTTTCTTT.

The V and J genes are TRBV27 and TRBJ1-4; TRBD1 might be the D (6 bases). There are 15 residues in the CDR3. The V and J ends lost 4 bases and 3 bases respectively, with 12 bases between them. Germline assignment: CDR1 MNHEY and CDR2 SMNVEV (reference sequence). The CDR3 spells CASSWQGWANEKLFF. The CDR3 region has the DNA TGTGCCAGCAGTTGGCAGGGGTGGGCTAATGAAAAACTGTTTTTT.

The CDR3 reads CATSDEGKTYGYTF. The DNA for the CDR3 is TGTGCCACCAGTGATGAGGGCAAGACGTATGGCTACACCTTC. The chain is built from TRBV24-1 and TRBJ1-2; no reliable D call. Trimming took 3 bases from V and 5 from J, leaving 12 bases between them. The CDR3 consists of 14 residues. Germline loops: CDR1 KGHDR, CDR2 SFDVKD.

Comments on this clone: A read error is likely, as this CDR3 ends without the conserved phenylalanine or tryptophan. The DNA is left out, because the CDR3 cannot be placed on it with certainty; the CDR3 is given as TCRdb lists it. The rearrangement uses TRBV10-1 and TRBJ2-3; TRBD2 is the table's D call, not checked against the DNA. The CDR3 is 9 residues long, ends included. The germline gives CDR1 WNHNN, CDR2 SYGVQD (reference sequence). CDR3: CASSAASWV.

J is TRBJ1-6 and V is TRBV19; TRBD1 agrees at 8 bases. The CDR3 covers 15 residues. Trimming took 8 bases from V and 3 from J; bases not matched to a gene: 6. Germline V CDR1 and CDR2: LNHDA, SQIVND (reference sequence). The CDR3 protein is CASWTGRDYNSPLHF. The CDR3 DNA reads TGTGCCAGTTGGACAGGGCGCGACTATAATTCACCCCTCCACTTT.

This chain connects TRBV5-1 to TRBJ2-7; D is perhaps TRBD2 (6 bases). The CDR3 extends over 14 amino acids. Trimming removed 7 bases at V and 5 bases at J, with 19 bases between. Per germline, CDR1 SGHRS and CDR2 YFSETQ. CDR3 in amino acids: CASRTALPGDEQYF. The CDR3 nucleotides are TGCGCCAGCCGAACGGCCCTCCCGGGAGACGAGCAGTACTTC.

The V gene is TRBV27, the J gene TRBJ1-5, with D possibly being TRBD1 (5 bases). Per germline, CDR1 MNHEY and CDR2 SMNVEV (reference sequence). The ends were cut back, 2 bases at V and 1 base at J, with 9 bases in the middle. The CDR3 has 15 amino acids. The CDR3 loop reads CASSLAQGSNQPQHF. Written as DNA, the CDR3 is TGTGCCAGCAGTTTAGCTCAGGGCAGCAATCAGCCCCAGCATTTT.

The rearrangement links TRBV19 to TRBJ1-6; D may be TRBD1 (5 bases). There are 11 residues in the CDR3. The V gene lost 5 bases and the J gene lost 14 bases, with 10 bases spanning the gap. CDR1 and CDR2 (germline): LNHDA, SQIVND (reference sequence). The chain's CDR3 is CASSSGWTLHF. CDR3 in DNA: TGTGCCAGTAGTTCAGGGTGGACCCTCCACTTT.

The V gene is TRBV19, the J gene TRBJ2-5; maybe TRBD2 (5 bases). Germline V lookup: CDR1 LNHDA, CDR2 SQIVND (reference sequence). CDR3 size: 14 residues. Trimming pared 5 bases from V and 5 bases from J, leaving 15 bases between. The CDR3, as DNA: TGTGCCAGTAGTTCCGGAGGTCCCGGGGAGACCCAGTACTTC. Translated: CASSSGGPGETQYF.

The chain uses TRBV27 and TRBJ2-2, with D perhaps TRBD1 (5 bases). The CDR3 length is 14 residues. Per germline, CDR1 MNHEY and CDR2 SMNVEV (reference sequence). Trimming removed 8 bases from V and 6 bases from J, with 16 bases in between. DNA of the CDR3: TGTGCCAGCTCCCAAGGGGCAGGCTCCGGGGAGCTGTTTTTT. It codes for CASSQGAGSGELFF.

The V and J genes are TRBV3-1 (or the pseudogene TRBV3-2) and TRBJ2-3, with D possibly matching TRBD2 (5 bases). V gave up 2 bases and J gave up 1 base, with 10 bases separating them. Per germline, CDR1 LGHDT and CDR2 YNNKEL (reference sequence). The CDR3 sequence is 15 residues long. In DNA form, the CDR3 reads TGTGCCAGCAGCCAAAATCCCGGGGGCACAGATACGCAGTATTTT. It is translated as CASSQNPGGTDTQYF.

This chain links TRBV9 with TRBJ2-7; D remains ambiguous. CDR1 and CDR2 from the germline V gene are SGDLS and YYNGEE. Trimming removed 0 bases at V and 0 bases at J, with 7 bases between. This CDR3 has 14 residues. This chain's CDR3 is CASSVVDTSYEQYF. The CDR3 DNA follows: TGTGCCAGCAGCGTAGTCGACACCTCCTACGAGCAGTACTTC.

The J gene is TRBJ2-7, the V gene TRBV30, with TRBD1 matching 9 bases. The CDR3 is made up of 17 amino acids. With V trimmed by 5 bases and J by 3 bases, 17 bases remained unmatched. In germline, CDR1 is GTSNPN, CDR2 SVGIG (reference sequence). CDR3 coding DNA: TGTGCCTGGCGGTCGGTTGTACCGGGACAGGGAATCTACGAGCAGTACTTC. Residues: CAWRSVVPGQGIYEQYF.

The J gene is TRBJ2-1, the V gene TRBV2; D is possibly TRBD1 (6 bases). Germline CDR1 is SNHLY and CDR2 is FYNNEI. The CDR3 extends over 14 amino acids. Trimming removed 7 bases at V and 4 bases at J, with 14 bases between. CDR3: CASTRDTTYNEQFF. The CDR3 DNA reads as TGTGCCAGCACCCGGGACACAACTTACAATGAGCAGTTCTTC.

This clone was counted only a few times. The chain combines TRBV30 with TRBJ1-1; D remains ambiguous. Trimming stripped 2 bases from V and 9 bases from J, with 13 bases between. The V gene's germline CDR1 is GTSNPN and CDR2 SVGIG (reference sequence). CDR3 length: 12 amino acids. The CDR3 loop reads CAWSPRRPKAFF. CDR3 nucleotide sequence: TGTGCCTGGAGTCCGAGGCGTCCTAAAGCTTTCTTT.

This chain links TRBV30 with TRBJ2-7; 9 nucleotides align to TRBD1. Germline V CDR1 and CDR2: GTSNPN, SVGIG (reference sequence). After removal of 3 bases from V and 5 bases from J, the junction contained 8 bases not matched to a gene. The CDR3 covers 14 residues. CDR3 sequence (DNA): TGTGCCTGGAGAGGAAGGGACAGGGACCACGAGCAGTACTTC. As protein: CAWRGRDRDHEQYF.

The chain employs TRBV7-9 and TRBJ2-2; D not resolved. V dropped 1 base and J dropped 6 bases, with 12 bases sitting between them. The CDR3 extends over 15 amino acids. Germline lookup yields CDR1 SEHNR and CDR2 FQNEAQ (reference sequence). In nucleotides, the CDR3 is TGTGCCAGCAGCTTAGGGGTCCAGGTCGCCGGGGAGCTGTTTTTT. It translates to CASSLGVQVAGELFF.

The rearrangement uses TRBV6-5 and TRBJ1-4; D possibly corresponds to TRBD1 (5 bases). The germline V gene has CDR1 MNHEY and CDR2 SVGAGI. The CDR3 totals 15 residues. The V gene lost 6 bases and the J gene lost 5 bases, with 16 bases spanning the gap. The CDR3 loop is CASSSVTAGNEKLFF. CDR3 sequence (DNA): TGTGCCAGCAGCTCGGTGACAGCGGGAAATGAAAAACTGTTTTTT.

This sequence joins TRBV28 and TRBJ1-1; no reliable D call. The CDR3 contains 13 residues. Germline CDR1 is MDHEN and CDR2 is SYDVKM. V was trimmed by 4 bases and J by 1 base, leaving 7 bases between them. In DNA form, the CDR3 reads TGTGCCAGCAGTTCAGGCCCGAACACTGAAGCTTTCTTT. Translating it yields CASSSGPNTEAFF.